Listed below are T cell receptor beta chains from one sample, sequenced in a study of T cell responses to AZD1222 COVID-19 vaccine. Using immunoSEQ multiplex PCR, the repertoire was profiled, and TCRdb retains in-frame clones only, with some absent. The sample records 100,000 or so clones, 88% being singletons. The input for sequencing was peripheral blood, taken on day 0 of AZD1222 vaccination. The receptors originated from an adult in good health. Both conserved end residues are part of each CDR3. D genes are given only for firm matches. Size is omitted from some rows. Given values are once, few, many or a class for expanded clones.

>-|-|TRBJ1-5|TRBV19
CASSLTGYSNQPQHF
TGTGCCAGTAGCCTAACTGGGTATAGCAATCAGCCCCAGCATTTT
>-|-|TRBJ1-3|TRBV7-9
CASSREGGGSGNTIYF
TGTGCCAGCAGCCGGGAGGGCGGGGGCTCTGGAAACACCATATATTTT
>TRBD1|-|TRBJ2-3|TRBV6-2/TRBV6-3
CASSMGQRSLTDTQYF
TGTGCCAGCAGTATGGGACAGAGATCCCTCACAGATACGCAGTATTTT
>TRBD2|-|TRBJ2-3|TRBV11-2
CASSPTPGLAHYLDTQYF
TGTGCCAGCAGCCCTACTCCGGGACTAGCTCATTACCTGGATACGCAGTATTTT
>TRBD1|few|TRBJ2-7|TRBV5-1
CASSTTGGNSYEQYF
TGCGCCAGCAGCACCACAGGGGGTAACTCCTACGAGCAGTACTTC
>TRBD1|-|TRBJ2-2|TRBV30
CAWSGVRQGYDTGELFF
TGTGCCTGGAGTGGGGTACGACAGGGATACGACACCGGGGAGCTGTTTTTT
>TRBD1|-|TRBJ2-7|TRBV5-6
CASSFIGPTGTEQYF
TGTGCCAGCAGCTTTATAGGGCCGACAGGGACCGAGCAGTACTTC
>-|-|TRBJ1-5|TRBV2
CASSERGGSNQPQHF
TGTGCCAGCAGTGAAAGAGGGGGTAGCAATCAGCCCCAGCATTTT
>-|-|TRBJ1-2|TRBV5-5
CASSWGTGTPHTF
-
>-|few|TRBJ1-5|TRBV19
CASSRNSGAYSNQPQHF
TGTGCCAGTAGTCGAAATTCAGGAGCCTATAGCAATCAGCCCCAGCATTTT
>TRBD1|once|TRBJ1-2|TRBV30
CAWSVLGQGGSGYTF
TGTGCCTGGAGTGTATTGGGGCAGGGGGGCAGTGGCTACACCTTC
>-|-|TRBJ2-4|TRBV6-2/TRBV6-3
CASSYPGSNIQYF
TGTGCCAGCAGTTACCCCGGGTCAAACATTCAGTACTTC
>TRBD1|-|TRBJ1-2|TRBV28
CASSLTGGYGYTF
TGTGCCAGCAGCCTGACAGGGGGGTATGGCTACACCTTC
>-|few|TRBJ2-1|TRBV7-3
CASSSFGQNNEQFF
TGTGCCAGCAGCTCCTTTGGACAGAACAATGAGCAGTTCTTC
>-|-|TRBJ2-7|TRBV6-5
CASSYSRSYEQYF
TGTGCCAGCAGTTACAGTCGGTCCTACGAGCAGTACTTC
>TRBD2|once|TRBJ2-1|TRBV4-1
CASSQGTRFDEQFF
TGCGCCAGCAGCCAAGGGACTAGGTTCGATGAGCAGTTCTTC
>TRBD1|-|TRBJ1-3|TRBV18
CASSPGQTSGNTIYF
TGTGCCAGCTCACCGGGACAGACTTCTGGAAACACCATATATTTT
>-|-|TRBJ1-2|TRBV27
CASSSDGLYGYTF
TGTGCCAGCAGTTCCGACGGATTATATGGCTACACCTTC
>TRBD1|-|TRBJ1-5|TRBV28
CASSSGQGPSQHF
TGTGCCAGCAGTTCGGGACAGGGCCCTTCCCAGCATTTT
>TRBD1|-|TRBJ1-6|TRBV5-8
CASSRTGGFNSPLHF
TGTGCCAGCAGCAGGACAGGGGGATTCAATTCACCCCTCCACTTT
>-|-|TRBJ2-1|TRBV7-9
CASYYFPTGYNEQFF
TGTGCCAGCTACTATTTCCCGACAGGTTACAATGAGCAGTTCTTC
>TRBD2|few|TRBJ2-2|TRBV4-1
CASSQDLAGELFF
TGCGCCAGCAGCCAAGATTTAGCGGGAGAACTGTTTTTT
>TRBD2|-|TRBJ2-3|TRBV30
CAWRGLAGPRPQYF
TGTGCCTGGAGAGGACTAGCGGGGCCGCGTCCGCAGTATTTT
>TRBD2|once|TRBJ2-3|TRBV25-1
CASSDVQGLAETDTQYF
TGTGCCAGCAGTGATGTTCAGGGACTAGCGGAGACGGATACGCAGTATTTT
>TRBD1|once|TRBJ1-1|TRBV27
CASRLYSGTEWEAFF
TGTGCCAGCAGGCTTTACTCTGGGACAGAGTGGGAAGCTTTCTTT
>TRBD2|-|TRBJ2-7|TRBV28
CASSFSSGRVNEQYF
TGTGCCAGCAGTTTCTCAAGCGGGAGAGTAAACGAGCAGTACTTC
>-|-|TRBJ2-1|TRBV7-9
CASSPAVYNEQFF
TGTGCCAGCAGCCCCGCCGTTTACAATGAGCAGTTCTTC
>-|-|TRBJ2-3|TRBV28
CASSSSGFSTDTQYF
TGTGCCAGCAGTTCAAGCGGGTTCAGCACAGATACGCAGTATTTT
>-|-|TRBJ1-2|TRBV14
CASSLDMGDYGYTF
TGTGCCAGCAGCCTAGACATGGGAGACTATGGCTACACCTTC
>-|-|TRBJ2-5|TRBV5-6
CASSLRGGQETQYF
TGTGCCAGCAGCCTAAGGGGGGGGCAAGAGACCCAGTACTTC
>-|few|TRBJ2-1|TRBV7-2
CASSLTIGGEQFF
TGTGCCAGCAGCTTAACAATCGGTGGTGAGCAGTTCTTC
>TRBD2|once|TRBJ2-2|TRBV6-1
CASSEFSGSGGNTGELFF
TGTGCCAGCAGTGAATTTAGCGGGAGTGGTGGAAACACCGGGGAGCTGTTTTTT
>-|-|TRBJ2-7|TRBV2
CASSALGRYSYEQYF
TGTGCCAGCAGCGCACTGGGACGGTACTCCTACGAGCAGTACTTC
>-|few|TRBJ1-5|TRBV7-9
CASSFGVGNQPQHF
TGTGCCAGCAGCTTTGGGGTTGGGAATCAGCCCCAGCATTTT
>-|-|TRBJ2-1|TRBV5-6
CASSLGARALTNEQFF
TGTGCCAGCAGCCTGGGGGCGAGGGCCCTTACTAATGAGCAGTTCTTC
>TRBD1|-|TRBJ1-2|TRBV6-5
CASSRTGAEVDGYTF
TGTGCCAGCAGCCGGACAGGGGCGGAGGTTGATGGCTACACCTTC
>-|once|TRBJ2-1|TRBV27
CASSLAGSYNEQFF
TGTGCCAGCAGTTTAGCGGGCTCCTACAATGAGCAGTTCTTC
>TRBD1|-|TRBJ1-1|TRBV12-3/TRBV12-4
CASSITGGTEAFF
TGTGCCAGCAGTATAACAGGGGGCACTGAAGCTTTCTTT
>-|-|TRBJ2-2|TRBV27
CASSFEFRPGELFF
TGTGCCAGCAGTTTTGAGTTTCGTCCCGGGGAGCTGTTTTTT
>TRBD1|-|TRBJ1-2|TRBV7-9
CASGGTGWYGYTF
TGTGCCAGCGGGGGGACAGGGTGGTATGGCTACACCTTC
>TRBD2|-|TRBJ2-5|TRBV19
CASSTSGRETQYF
TGTGCCAGTAGTACTAGCGGGAGGGAGACCCAGTACTTC
>TRBD1|once|TRBJ2-7|TRBV5-5
CASRITGGSYEQYF
TGTGCCAGCAGGATTACAGGGGGCTCCTACGAGCAGTACTTC
>-|-|TRBJ2-3|TRBV7-8
CASSSGFTSTDTQYF
TGTGCCAGCAGCTCGGGTTTTACTAGCACAGATACGCAGTATTTT
>TRBD2|-|TRBJ2-2|TRBV5-4
CAVRLAGFPGELFF
TGTGCCGTTAGACTAGCAGGGTTCCCCGGGGAGCTGTTTTTT
>-|-|TRBJ1-1|TRBV6-6
CASGVGSAEAFF
TGTGCCAGCGGGGTGGGGTCCGCTGAAGCTTTCTTT
>TRBD1|-|TRBJ1-5|TRBV7-9
CASSLTGQGNQPQHF
TGTGCCAGCAGCTTAACCGGACAGGGCAATCAGCCCCAGCATTTT
>TRBD2|-|TRBJ2-7|TRBV14
CASSQWGLRLAGAEQYF
TGTGCCAGCAGCCAATGGGGGCTTCGGCTAGCGGGAGCCGAGCAGTACTTC
>TRBD2|-|TRBJ2-6|TRBV7-9
CASSLARGGVSPGANVLTF
TGTGCCAGCAGCTTAGCGAGGGGAGGGGTATCTCCTGGGGCCAACGTCCTGACTTTC
>-|-|TRBJ2-2|TRBV3-1/TRBV3-2
CASSLQTWGTGELFF
TGTGCCAGCAGCTTACAGACGTGGGGGACCGGGGAGCTGTTTTTT
>TRBD2|-|TRBJ2-1|TRBV30
CAWSRLGLASDEQFF
TGTGCCTGGAGTCGCCTCGGACTAGCCAGTGATGAGCAGTTCTTC
>TRBD1|-|TRBJ1-4|TRBV4-3
CASSQAAVVDRYNEKLFF
TGCGCCAGCAGCCAAGCCGCGGTAGTGGACAGGTATAATGAAAAACTGTTTTTT
>TRBD2|-|TRBJ2-3|TRBV5-1
CASSLVETSGRPDTQYF
TGCGCCAGCAGCTTGGTCGAGACTAGCGGGAGACCAGATACGCAGTATTTT
>-|-|TRBJ1-1|TRBV21-1
CASSREVPWEFTEAFF
TGTGCCAGCAGCAGAGAAGTCCCCTGGGAATTCACTGAAGCTTTCTTT